This T cell receptor (beta chain) stems from a study of shared clonotypes between healthy human individuals. Study summary: A donor's plate count was three for CD4 naive and three for CD4 memory; CD8 naive had two and CD8 memory one.

Details on this clone: The antigen is not known. A far more abundant clone sits one base away, making this likely a read error.

This CDR3 has 17 residues. Germline CDR1 SNHLY, CDR2 FYNNEI. Trimming at V came to 3 bases and at J to 1 base, leaving 7 bases not matched to a gene. The study, taken as a whole, reports: Non-shared clonotypes showed lower generation probabilities than clonotypes common to all four donors. Rarefaction analysis demonstrated incomplete sorted-subset sequencing notwithstanding large depth.

Investigators spread the genomic DNA of each subset evenly over several immunoSEQ plates. TCRdb keeps only in-frame clones here, not all; method: immunoSEQ multiplex PCR. The repertoire has some 1 million clones, approximately 72% of them found once; the top ten carry 1.4%. The chain links TRBV2 to TRBJ1-5, with 9 bases lining up with TRBD1. This TCR was recovered from a man younger than 30 in good health. Sequences were obtained from memory CD4+ T cells sorted from blood. Subset here: CD45RA-negative fraction. The CDR3 sequence: CASSEGQGGRSNQPQHF. The DNA for the CDR3 is TGTGCCAGCAGTGAGGGACAGGGCGGGAGAAGCAATCAGCCCCAGCATTTT.